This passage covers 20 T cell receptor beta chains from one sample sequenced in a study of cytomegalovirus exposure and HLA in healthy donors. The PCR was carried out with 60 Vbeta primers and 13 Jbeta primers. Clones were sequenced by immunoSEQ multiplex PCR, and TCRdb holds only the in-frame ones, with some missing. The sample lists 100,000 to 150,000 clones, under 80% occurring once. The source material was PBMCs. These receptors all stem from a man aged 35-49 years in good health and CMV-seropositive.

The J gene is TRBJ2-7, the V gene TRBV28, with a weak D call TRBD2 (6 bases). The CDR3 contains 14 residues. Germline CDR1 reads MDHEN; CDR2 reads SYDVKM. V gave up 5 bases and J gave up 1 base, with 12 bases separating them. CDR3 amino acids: CASSNLANSYEQYF. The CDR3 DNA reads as TGTGCCAGCAGTAACCTAGCGAATTCCTACGAGCAGTACTTC. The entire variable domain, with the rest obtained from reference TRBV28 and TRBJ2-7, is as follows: DVKVTQSSRYLVKRTGEKVFLECVQDMDHENMFWYRQDPGLGLRLIYFSYDVKMKEKGDIPEGYSVSREKKERFSLILESASTNQTSMYLCASSNLANSYEQYFGPGTRLTVT.

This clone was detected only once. This chain's CDR3 is CASRSGTGSYYEQYF. CDR3 DNA sequence: TGTGCCAGCAGGTCCGGGACAGGGTCGTACTACGAGCAGTACTTC. The gene calls are TRBV6-1 and TRBJ2-7, with 9 bases that match TRBD1. Germline trimming cut 6 bases from V and 3 bases from J; bases unmatched to any gene: 9. This CDR3 contains 15 residues. Germline assignment: CDR1 MNHNS and CDR2 SASEGT.

In DNA form, the CDR3 reads TGTGCCAGCAGTCTGACTAGCGGCGCGTATGGTACGCAGTATTTT. It yields the protein CASSLTSGAYGTQYF. The chain recombines TRBV28 with TRBJ2-3; 9 nucleotides align to TRBD2. The ends lost 5 bases at V and 8 bases at J; junction bases unmatched: 11. Germline V CDR1 and CDR2: MDHEN, SYDVKM. This CDR3 spans 15 amino acids.

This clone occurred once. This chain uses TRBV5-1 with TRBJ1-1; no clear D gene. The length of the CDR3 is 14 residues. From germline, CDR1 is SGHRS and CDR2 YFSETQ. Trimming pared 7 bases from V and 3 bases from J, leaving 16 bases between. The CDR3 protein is CASQFSTFDTEAFF. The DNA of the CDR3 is TGCGCCAGCCAATTTAGTACCTTCGACACTGAAGCTTTCTTT.

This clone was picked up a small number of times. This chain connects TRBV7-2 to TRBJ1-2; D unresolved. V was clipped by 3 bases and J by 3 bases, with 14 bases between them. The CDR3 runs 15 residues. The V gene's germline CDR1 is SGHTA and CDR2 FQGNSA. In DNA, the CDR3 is TGTGCCAGCAGCTTCGTCCGCGGGCAAGACTATGGCTACACCTTC. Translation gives CASSFVRGQDYGYTF.

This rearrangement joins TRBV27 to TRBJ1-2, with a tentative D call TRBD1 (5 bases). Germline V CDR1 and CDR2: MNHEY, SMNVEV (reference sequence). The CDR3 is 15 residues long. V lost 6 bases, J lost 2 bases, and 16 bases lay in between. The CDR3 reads CASSRKTEANYGYTF. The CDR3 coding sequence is TGTGCCAGCAGCCGAAAGACAGAAGCGAACTATGGCTACACCTTC.

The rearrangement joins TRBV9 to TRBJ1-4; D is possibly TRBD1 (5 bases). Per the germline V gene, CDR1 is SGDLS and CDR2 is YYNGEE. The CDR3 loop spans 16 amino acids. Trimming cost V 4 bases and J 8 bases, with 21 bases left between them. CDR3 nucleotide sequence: TGTGCCAGCAGCCCTCGTTTCTTAGGGGTTGGCGAAAAACTGTTTTTT. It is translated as CASSPRFLGVGEKLFF.

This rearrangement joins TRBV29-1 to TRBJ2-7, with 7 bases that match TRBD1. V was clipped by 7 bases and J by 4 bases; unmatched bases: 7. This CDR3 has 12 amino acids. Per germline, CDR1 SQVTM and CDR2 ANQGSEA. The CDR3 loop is CSGVTGIYEQYF. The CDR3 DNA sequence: TGCAGCGGCGTGACAGGGATTTACGAGCAGTACTTC.

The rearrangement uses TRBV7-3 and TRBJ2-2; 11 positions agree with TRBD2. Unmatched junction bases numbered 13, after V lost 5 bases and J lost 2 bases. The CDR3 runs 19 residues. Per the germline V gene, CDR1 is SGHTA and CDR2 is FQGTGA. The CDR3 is CASSARIASGRLNTGELFF. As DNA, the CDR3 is TGTGCCAGCAGCGCCCGAATTGCTAGCGGGAGGCTCAACACCGGGGAGCTGTTTTTT.

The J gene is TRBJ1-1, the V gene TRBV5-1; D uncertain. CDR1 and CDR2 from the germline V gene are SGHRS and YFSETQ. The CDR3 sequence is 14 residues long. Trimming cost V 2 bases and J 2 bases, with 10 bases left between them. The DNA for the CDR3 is TGCGCCAGCAGCTTTAGTGGGCCAAACACTGAAGCTTTCTTT. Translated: CASSFSGPNTEAFF.

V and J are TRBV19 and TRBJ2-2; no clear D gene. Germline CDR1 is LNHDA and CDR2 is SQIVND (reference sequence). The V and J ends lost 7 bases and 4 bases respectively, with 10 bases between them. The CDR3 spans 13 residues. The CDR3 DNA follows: TGTGCCAGTAAATTACAGTTCACCGGGGAGCTGTTTTTT. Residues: CASKLQFTGELFF.

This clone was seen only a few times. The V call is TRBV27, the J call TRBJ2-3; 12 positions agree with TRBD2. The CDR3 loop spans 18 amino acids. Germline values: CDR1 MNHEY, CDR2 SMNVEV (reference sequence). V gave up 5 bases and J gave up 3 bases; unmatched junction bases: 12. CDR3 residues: CASSRIGLAGTRTDTQYF. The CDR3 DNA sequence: TGTGCCAGCAGTCGCATTGGACTAGCGGGAACCCGGACAGATACGCAGTATTTT.

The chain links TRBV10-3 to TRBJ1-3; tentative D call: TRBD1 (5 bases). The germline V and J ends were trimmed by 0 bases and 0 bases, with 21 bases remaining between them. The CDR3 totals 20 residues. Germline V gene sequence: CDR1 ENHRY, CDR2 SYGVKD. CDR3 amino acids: CAISESDGWAETVSGNTIYF. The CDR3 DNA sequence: TGTGCCATCAGTGAGTCAGATGGATGGGCCGAGACAGTCTCTGGAAACACCATATATTTT.

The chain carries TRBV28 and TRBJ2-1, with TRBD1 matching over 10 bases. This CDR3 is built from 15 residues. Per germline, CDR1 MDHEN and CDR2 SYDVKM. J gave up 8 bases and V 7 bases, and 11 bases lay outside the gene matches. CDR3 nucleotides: TGTGCCAGCACCCTGACAGGGGGCAGGGAGGATGAGCAGTTCTTC. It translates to CASTLTGGREDEQFF.

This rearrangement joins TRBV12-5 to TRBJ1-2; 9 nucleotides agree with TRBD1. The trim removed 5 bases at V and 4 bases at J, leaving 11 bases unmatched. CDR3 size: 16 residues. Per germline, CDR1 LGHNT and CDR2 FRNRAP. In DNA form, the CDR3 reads TGTGCTAGTGGTCTCCGACGGACAGGGGACGTCTATGGCTACACCTTC. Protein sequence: CASGLRRTGDVYGYTF.

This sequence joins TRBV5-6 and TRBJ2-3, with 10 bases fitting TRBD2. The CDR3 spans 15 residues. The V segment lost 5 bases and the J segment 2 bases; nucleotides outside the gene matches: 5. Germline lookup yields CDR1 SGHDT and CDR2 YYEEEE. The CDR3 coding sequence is TGTGCCAGCAGTTATAGCGGGGGGAACACAGATACGCAGTATTTT. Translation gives CASSYSGGNTDTQYF.

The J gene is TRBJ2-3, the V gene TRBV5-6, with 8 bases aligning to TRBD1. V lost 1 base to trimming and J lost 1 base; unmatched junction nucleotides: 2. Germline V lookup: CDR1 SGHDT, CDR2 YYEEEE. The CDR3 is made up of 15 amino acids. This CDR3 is CASSLPGQGTDTQYF. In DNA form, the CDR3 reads TGTGCCAGCAGCTTGCCGGGACAGGGCACAGATACGCAGTATTTT.

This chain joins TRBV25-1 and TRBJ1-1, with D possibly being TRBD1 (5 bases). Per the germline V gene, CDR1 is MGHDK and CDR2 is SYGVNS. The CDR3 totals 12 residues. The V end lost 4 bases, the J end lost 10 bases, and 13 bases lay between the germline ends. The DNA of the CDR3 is TGTGCCAGCAGTGTGCCTTCCCAGGGAGCTTTCTTT. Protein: CASSVPSQGAFF.

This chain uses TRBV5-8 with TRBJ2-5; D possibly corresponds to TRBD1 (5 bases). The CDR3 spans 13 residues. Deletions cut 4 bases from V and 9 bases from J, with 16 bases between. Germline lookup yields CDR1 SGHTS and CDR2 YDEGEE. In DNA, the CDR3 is TGTGCCAGCAGCCTCAGGGTTTCTTTGGCCCAGTACTTC. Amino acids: CASSLRVSLAQYF.

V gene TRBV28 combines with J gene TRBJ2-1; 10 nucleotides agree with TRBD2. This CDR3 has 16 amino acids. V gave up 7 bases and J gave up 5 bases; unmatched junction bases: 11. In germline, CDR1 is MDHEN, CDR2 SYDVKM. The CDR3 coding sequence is TGTGCCAGCATCCCCTTCGGAACTAGCGGGAACAATGAGCAGTTCTTC. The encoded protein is CASIPFGTSGNNEQFF.